The rows below give T cell receptor beta chains drawn from one sample of a study of blood T cell repertoires in COVID-19. Profiled with immunoSEQ multiplex PCR; TCRdb holds only in-frame clones, not every one. The sample records 350,000 or so clones, about 92% being singletons. The sequenced sample was PBMCs or T cells enriched from blood (not recorded which). Receptor source: a woman under 40 who had recovered from COVID-19. The CDR3 runs from the conserved cysteine through the conserved F or W. A D gene is named only where the DNA matches it firmly. Size is stated for part of the rows, as once, few or many counts, or as a class when the clone is expanded.

d_call,j_call,v_call,clone_size,cdr3_nt,cdr3_aa
TRBD2,TRBJ2-1,TRBV3-1/TRBV3-2,once,TGTGCCACTTCCGGGCTAGCGGGGACCAATGAGCAGTTCTTC,CATSGLAGTNEQFF
TRBD1,TRBJ2-7,TRBV27,NA,TGTGCCAGCCGTGGACAGGGATCCGAGCAGTACTTC,CASRGQGSEQYF
NA,TRBJ2-5,TRBV7-2,NA,TGTGCCAGCAGCTTAAATCGGGGGAACCAAGAGACCCAGTACTTC,CASSLNRGNQETQYF
NA,TRBJ2-3,TRBV7-3,NA,TGTGCCAGCAGCTTAAGGCGGTCTAGCACAGATACGCAGTATTTT,CASSLRRSSTDTQYF
NA,TRBJ1-2,TRBV10-2,NA,TGCGCCAGCAGTGAGCGGGCAGGGAGGGATTGGGGCTACACCTTC,CASSERAGRDWGYTF
NA,TRBJ1-6,TRBV30,NA,TGTGCCTGGAGTGCAGGGTCCAATTCACCCCTCCACTTT,CAWSAGSNSPLHF
TRBD1,TRBJ2-2,TRBV7-8,NA,TGTGCCAGCAGCCGACAGGGTTGGAACACCGGGGAGCTGTTTTTT,CASSRQGWNTGELFF
TRBD1,TRBJ1-1,TRBV30,NA,TGTGCCTGGAGTCCCCGGACAGGGTGGACTGAAGCTTTCTTT,CAWSPRTGWTEAFF
NA,TRBJ2-7,TRBV6-1,NA,TGTGCCAGCAGTGAATTTAGTGCCATACTCTACGAGCAGTACTTC,CASSEFSAILYEQYF
NA,TRBJ1-2,TRBV18,NA,TGTGCCAGCTCACCACCGGGGAGACAAAGCCACACCTTC,CASSPPGRQSHTF
TRBD1,TRBJ1-2,TRBV5-1,NA,TGCGCCAGCAGCTTGGGTACAGGGGGCTATACTAACTATGGCTACACCTTC,CASSLGTGGYTNYGYTF
NA,TRBJ1-2,TRBV7-9,NA,TGTGCCGGGGGGAGAGGTGGCTACACCTTC,CAGGRGGYTF
NA,TRBJ1-3,TRBV9,NA,TGTGCCAGCCAAACAGGGAGCTCTGGAAACACCATATATTTT,CASQTGSSGNTIYF
TRBD2,TRBJ2-2,TRBV2,once,TGTGCCAGCAGTATCGTGGGAGGGACCACCGGGGAGCTGTTTTTT,CASSIVGGTTGELFF
TRBD1,TRBJ1-4,TRBV7-9,NA,TGTGCCAGCAGCTTAGACGACAGGGGTTACGAAAAACTGTTTTTT,CASSLDDRGYEKLFF
TRBD2,TRBJ2-1,TRBV29-1,NA,TGCAGCGTGGGGGCCCGACTAGCGGGATACAATGAGCAGTTCTTC,CSVGARLAGYNEQFF
NA,TRBJ2-7,TRBV25-1,NA,TGTGCCAGCAGCATATTAACAGGGCCGGGTCTCGAGCAGTACTTC,CASSILTGPGLEQYF
NA,TRBJ2-7,TRBV4-2,NA,TGTGCCAGCAGCCAAGAGAGGACAGTGGCCACCGAGCAGTACTTC,CASSQERTVATEQYF
NA,TRBJ1-5,TRBV6-2/TRBV6-3,NA,TGTGCCAGCAGTTACTCGCGGTATGGAGATCAGCCCCAGCATTTT,CASSYSRYGDQPQHF
NA,TRBJ2-5,TRBV28,NA,TGTGCCAGCAGTCCCAGTACCCAGATTGGAGGGACCCAGTACTTC,CASSPSTQIGGTQYF
NA,TRBJ1-2,TRBV5-1,NA,TGCGCCAGCAGCTTGACGTCGGGGGACTATGGCTACACCTTC,CASSLTSGDYGYTF
TRBD1,TRBJ2-1,TRBV7-9,NA,TGTGCCAGCAGCTTAGGGGACAGGACCATAGACAATGAGCAGTTCTTC,CASSLGDRTIDNEQFF
TRBD1,TRBJ2-7,TRBV6-2/TRBV6-3,NA,TGTGCCAGCAGTTACTACGGGACAGGGGCCTACGAGCAGTACTTC,CASSYYGTGAYEQYF
TRBD2,TRBJ2-3,TRBV7-3,NA,TGTGCCAGCACGTTAGGCAGCGGGGCCACAGATACGCAGTATTTT,CASTLGSGATDTQYF
TRBD1,TRBJ2-7,TRBV7-2,once,TGTGCCAGCAGCTCCCAGGGACAGCTGTACGAGCAGTACTTC,CASSSQGQLYEQYF
TRBD1,TRBJ2-1,TRBV5-1,NA,TGCGCCAGCAGCGGTGGGACAGGCCCCTACAATGAGCAGTTCTTC,CASSGGTGPYNEQFF
NA,TRBJ2-1,TRBV9,NA,TGTGCCAGCAGCGTATCCCCTAGAGCCTACAATGAGCAGTTCTTC,CASSVSPRAYNEQFF
NA,TRBJ2-7,TRBV7-2,NA,TGTGCCAGCAGCTCGGGACAAACGATCTACGAGCAGTACTTC,CASSSGQTIYEQYF
TRBD1,TRBJ1-2,TRBV10-3,NA,TGTGCCACCAGCGACAGGGGCTATGGCTACACCTTC,CATSDRGYGYTF
TRBD2,TRBJ2-1,TRBV28,NA,TGTGCCAGCAGTTTAGCGGGGGGGCCGGCTGAGCAGTTCTTC,CASSLAGGPAEQFF
TRBD1,TRBJ1-5,TRBV6-6,once,TGTGCCAGCAGGCCGGGACAGGGAAATCAGCCCCAGCATTTT,CASRPGQGNQPQHF
TRBD1,TRBJ2-3,TRBV29-1,NA,TGCAGCGTTAGACAGGGGTCTAGCACAGATACGCAGTATTTT,CSVRQGSSTDTQYF
NA,TRBJ1-6,TRBV6-2/TRBV6-3,NA,TGTGCCAGCAGTTACTCGACCGGGATTAATTCACCCCTCCACTTT,CASSYSTGINSPLHF
NA,TRBJ2-2,TRBV28,NA,TGTGCCAGCAGCAGGGGTAGTATCCCCGGGGAGCTGTTTTTT,CASSRGSIPGELFF
NA,TRBJ2-3,TRBV11-2,few,TGTGCCAGCAGCCCGAGCACAGATACGCAGTATTTT,CASSPSTDTQYF
TRBD2,TRBJ2-5,TRBV28,NA,TGTGCCAGCAGTTTTATCGCGGCGGGGGGGGAGACCCAGTACTTC,CASSFIAAGGETQYF
TRBD2,TRBJ2-1,TRBV11-2,NA,TGTGCCAGCAGGGGACTAGCGGAAGCCTACAATGAGCAGTTCTTC,CASRGLAEAYNEQFF
TRBD1,TRBJ2-7,TRBV6-1,NA,TGTGCCAGCAGTGAAAGAAGGGACAGGGCCTACGAGCAGTACTTC,CASSERRDRAYEQYF
TRBD1,TRBJ1-1,TRBV30,NA,TGTGCCTGGTGCACAGGGGGCGCGTGCACTGAAGCTTTCTTT,CAWCTGGACTEAFF
NA,TRBJ2-7,TRBV29-1,NA,TGCAGCTTTCTCCCAGAAGCGGTCAGGAGCTCCTACGAGCAGTACTTC,CSFLPEAVRSSYEQYF
NA,TRBJ1-1,TRBV18,once,TGTGCCAGCTCACCACAGCTCGGGGGGGGGCCCACTGAAGCTTTCTTT,CASSPQLGGGPTEAFF
TRBD1,TRBJ2-3,TRBV5-1,NA,TGCGCCAGCAGCCGGACAGGGTTCACAGATACGCAGTATTTT,CASSRTGFTDTQYF
TRBD2,TRBJ2-1,TRBV18,few,TGTGCCAGCTCACTTGGACTAGGAGATTACAATGAGCAGTTCTTC,CASSLGLGDYNEQFF
NA,TRBJ2-1,TRBV7-2,NA,TGTGCCAGCTTGGACGCAGGGAATGAGCAGTTCTTC,CASLDAGNEQFF
TRBD1,TRBJ2-7,TRBV11-2,NA,TGTGCCAGCACCTCCCTAGGCCCGGGACAGCCTTACGAGCAGTACTTC,CASTSLGPGQPYEQYF
NA,TRBJ2-1,TRBV4-1,few,TGCGCCAGCAGCCCCGCGGGGCCCTACAATGAGCAGTTCTTC,CASSPAGPYNEQFF
NA,TRBJ2-7,TRBV28,NA,TGTGCCACTAGGTGGACAGCCGCCTACGAGCAGTACTTC,CATRWTAAYEQYF
NA,TRBJ1-2,TRBV7-9,NA,TGTGCCAGCAGCTCGGACACTGACTATGGCTACACCTTC,CASSSDTDYGYTF
TRBD2,TRBJ2-2,TRBV7-3,NA,TGTGCCAGCAGCTACGGGGGGACCACGAACACCGGGGAGCTGTTTTTT,CASSYGGTTNTGELFF